These 17 T cell receptor beta chains originate from one sample sequenced in a study of blood T cell repertoires in COVID-19. This table comes from immunoSEQ multiplex PCR, and its TCRdb copy is limited to in-frame clones, with some not included. The sample lists roughly 180,000 clones; approximately 84% were seen once. Sequencing was done on a sample of PBMCs or T cells enriched from blood (not recorded which). The receptors come from a middle-aged woman with acute COVID-19.

This clone was recorded at least ten times. This chain uses TRBV11-3 with TRBJ2-7, with 13 bases aligning to TRBD2. The CDR3 has 15 amino acids. From germline, CDR1 is SGHNT and CDR2 YENEEA. V lost 5 bases to trimming and J lost 3 bases; unmatched junction nucleotides: 4. DNA of the CDR3: TGTGCCAGCAGCCGACTAGCGGGAGGCTTCTACGAGCAGTACGTC. Protein sequence: CASSRLAGGFYEQYV.

This clone was seen just once. This chain links TRBV15 with TRBJ2-2; TRBD2 is a possible D gene (5 bases). V dropped 1 base and J dropped 6 bases, with 9 bases sitting between them. Germline CDR1 is LNHNV and CDR2 is YYDKDF (reference sequence). The CDR3 has 14 residues. The CDR3 DNA reads as TGTGCCACCAGCAGAGGGAGGTCCGCCGGGGAGCTGTTTTTT. As protein: CATSRGRSAGELFF. The full variable domain, in which reference TRBV15 and TRBJ2-2 provide the parts outside the CDR3, is DAMVIQNPRYQVTQFGKPVTLSCSQTLNHNVMYWYQQKSSQAPKLLFHYYDKDFNNEADTPDNFQSRRPNTSFCFLDIRSPGLGDTAMYLCATSRGRSAGELFFGEGSRLTVL.

This chain joins TRBV6-1 and TRBJ2-1; a possible D gene is TRBD1 (5 bases). The CDR3 totals 14 residues. In germline, CDR1 is MNHNS, CDR2 SASEGT. With 5 bases removed from V and 4 bases from J, the gap between germline ends came to 12 bases. CDR3 nucleotide sequence: TGTGCCAGCAGTTCTTACGACAGTTACAATGAGCAGTTCTTC. It yields the protein CASSSYDSYNEQFF.

The chain couples TRBV19 to TRBJ1-6; 9 bases agree with TRBD1. Per the germline V gene, CDR1 is LNHDA and CDR2 is SQIVND (reference sequence). V was clipped by 4 bases and J by 7 bases; unmatched bases: 5. The CDR3 sequence is 15 residues long. Written as DNA, the CDR3 is TGTGCCAGTAGTAGCGGGACAGGGTTGAATTCACCCCTCCACTTT. This gives the protein CASSSGTGLNSPLHF.

Here the CDR3 reads CARGGGKQETQYF. In nucleotides, the CDR3 is TGTGCCAGAGGTGGCGGAAAACAAGAGACCCAGTACTTC. The V call is TRBV2, the J call TRBJ2-5, with no clear D. Germline values: CDR1 SNHLY, CDR2 FYNNEI. Trimming stripped 9 bases from V and 2 bases from J, with 13 bases between. This CDR3 has 13 residues.

CDR3 residues: CASSQERGNTDTQYF. The DNA of the CDR3 is TGTGCCAGCAGCCAAGAGCGCGGGAATACAGATACGCAGTATTTT. The chain employs TRBV3-1 (or the pseudogene TRBV3-2) and TRBJ2-3, with D perhaps TRBD2 (6 bases). Germline-derived CDR1 and CDR2 are LGHDT and YNNKEL (reference sequence). The germline V and J ends were trimmed by 0 bases and 3 bases, with 10 bases remaining between them. The CDR3 loop spans 15 amino acids.

The rearrangement links TRBV19 to TRBJ2-3; possibly TRBD2 for D (6 bases). Germline V gives CDR1 LNHDA, CDR2 SQIVND (reference sequence). Deletions cut 5 bases from V and 6 bases from J, with 15 bases between. This CDR3 is built from 14 residues. The CDR3 DNA reads TGTGCCAGTAGTTTGACTAGACGCCCGGATACGCAGTATTTT. It specifies CASSLTRRPDTQYF.

The chain couples TRBV7-9 to TRBJ1-1; 8 bases are a match to TRBD1. V was clipped by 2 bases and J by 8 bases; unmatched bases: 10. The CDR3 consists of 15 residues. Germline-derived CDR1 and CDR2 are SEHNR and FQNEAQ (reference sequence). CDR3 residues: CASSLNGQGHIEAFF. CDR3 in DNA: TGTGCCAGCAGCTTAAATGGACAGGGCCACATAGAAGCTTTCTTT.

This clone has just one count. J is TRBJ1-5 and V is TRBV6-1; D might be TRBD1 (6 bases). Germline CDR1 reads MNHNS; CDR2 reads SASEGT. Deletions cut 0 bases from V and 12 bases from J, with 15 bases between. This CDR3 region has 14 residues. DNA for the CDR3: TGTGCCAGCAGTGAAGCGCCCGGGGACATCTTCCAGCATTTT. Its translation: CASSEAPGDIFQHF.

The chain uses TRBV5-1 and TRBJ2-5; a weak D match, TRBD1 (6 bases). From germline, CDR1 is SGHRS and CDR2 YFSETQ. This CDR3 spans 14 amino acids. Between the trimmed V and J ends, which lost 2 bases and 5 bases, there was a span of 13 bases. In DNA, the CDR3 is TGCGCCAGCAGCTTAAACAGGGTCGGGGAGACCCAGTACTTC. This translates into CASSLNRVGETQYF. Using reference TRBV5-1 and TRBJ2-5 for the parts outside the CDR3, the full variable domain is KAGVTQTPRYLIKTRGQQVTLSCSPISGHRSVSWYQQTPGQGLQFLFEYFSETQRNKGNFPGRFSGRQFSNSRSEMNVSTLELGDSALYLCASSLNRVGETQYFGPGTRLLVL.

V is TRBV28 and J is TRBJ2-3; tentatively, D is TRBD2 (5 bases). Per the germline V gene, CDR1 is MDHEN and CDR2 is SYDVKM. This CDR3 contains 17 residues. V lost 2 bases and J lost 0, with 15 bases in between. This CDR3 is CASSLEDLATSTDTQYF. The CDR3, as DNA: TGTGCCAGCAGTTTAGAGGACTTAGCAACTAGCACAGATACGCAGTATTTT.

CDR3 bases: TGCGCCAGCAGCCCCGGGACATACCAAGAGACCCAGTACTTC. Its translation is CASSPGTYQETQYF. V and J are TRBV5-1 and TRBJ2-5, with a tentative D call TRBD1 (6 bases). CDR3 length: 14 amino acids. Trimming took 4 bases from V and 0 from J, leaving 10 bases between them. The germline V gene has CDR1 SGHRS and CDR2 YFSETQ. Looking up the rest from reference TRBV5-1 and TRBJ2-5 gives the full variable domain: KAGVTQTPRYLIKTRGQQVTLSCSPISGHRSVSWYQQTPGQGLQFLFEYFSETQRNKGNFPGRFSGRQFSNSRSEMNVSTLELGDSALYLCASSPGTYQETQYFGPGTRLLVL.

The chain has TRBV2 and TRBJ1-2; TRBD1 matches 9 bases. The CDR3 covers 17 residues. Germline CDR1 and CDR2: SNHLY and FYNNEI. The ends lost 2 bases at V and 2 bases at J; junction bases unmatched: 9. CDR3 loop: CASSEQHLGTGNYGYTF. CDR3 in DNA: TGTGCCAGCAGTGAACAGCACCTCGGGACAGGGAACTATGGCTACACCTTC.

This clone has only a few counts. The CDR3 spells CASSEGGRRGQETQYF. Here the CDR3 DNA reads TGTGCCAGCAGTGAAGGCGGGAGGAGGGGTCAAGAGACCCAGTACTTC. This chain uses TRBV2 with TRBJ2-5; 8 bases fit TRBD2. With 1 base clipped from V and 2 bases from J, the junction kept 6 bases outside the gene matches. There are 16 residues in the CDR3. From germline, CDR1 is SNHLY and CDR2 FYNNEI.

V gene TRBV5-1 combines with J gene TRBJ1-2, with 11 bases that match TRBD1. J was trimmed by 4 bases and V by 4 bases; bases with no gene match: 6. This CDR3 has 15 residues. The germline V gene has CDR1 SGHRS and CDR2 YFSETQ. This chain's CDR3 is CASSTTGTGGYGYTF. The CDR3 DNA sequence: TGCGCCAGCAGCACCACCGGGACAGGGGGCTATGGCTACACCTTC.

This clone occurred a few times. This sequence joins TRBV6-5 and TRBJ1-1; D is possibly TRBD1 (6 bases). The germline V gene has CDR1 MNHEY and CDR2 SVGAGI. CDR3 length: 14 residues. Deletions cut 1 base from V and 5 bases from J, with 11 bases between. CDR3 bases: TGTGCCAGCAGTTACTATAAGGGGGTTACTGAAGCTTTCTTT. Translation gives CASSYYKGVTEAFF.

The chain uses TRBV2 and TRBJ1-2; D is ambiguous. The CDR3 length is 11 residues. Trimming removed 7 bases at V and 7 bases at J, with 10 bases between. The germline V gene has CDR1 SNHLY and CDR2 FYNNEI. CDR3 loop: CASMLSRGYTF. CDR3 in DNA: TGTGCCAGCATGTTGTCTCGTGGCTACACCTTC.